This T cell receptor (beta chain) is drawn from a study of human T cells and chemical hapten exposure. The CDR3 is 15 residues long. Between the trimmed V and J ends, which lost 0 bases and 4 bases, there was a span of 13 bases. Per the germline V gene, CDR1 is DFQATT and CDR2 is SNEGSKA (reference sequence). TCRdb used MiXCR to reprocess the RACE reads, holding one entry per CDR3 protein. The sample carries 30,000 to 40,000 distinct CDR3 sequences, about 5.5% recorded once. Time point denoted: healthy volunteer bleed at 6 weeks. Someone pulled total RNA out of unfractionated whole blood. The sequencing input was whole blood. The origin of this receptor is a human donor in good health. Some clones in this sample may be carry-over from other donors' samples. V is TRBV20-1 and J is TRBJ1-5, with D possibly TRBD1 on 5 matching bases. Here the CDR3 reads CSARDERGTNQPQHF. In nucleotides, the CDR3 is TGCAGTGCTAGAGATGAGCGGGGGACTAATCAGCCCCAGCATTTT.